These T cell receptor beta chains were read from a single sample in a study of cytomegalovirus exposure and HLA in healthy donors. Sequencing used immunoSEQ multiplex PCR; TCRdb keeps in-frame clones, though not all of them. The data show roughly 100,000 clones, around 62% seen once. The specimen sequenced was PBMCs. Receptors were obtained from a man aged 25-40 years in good health and CMV-seropositive. Both conserved end residues are part of each CDR3. Fields, in order: V gene, D gene, clone size, J gene, CDR3 DNA, CDR3 protein. The D gene is left open where the match is weak. Rows give clone size only sometimes, using once, few, many, or a class for an expanded clone.

v_gene: TRBV10-1; d_gene: NA; abundance: NA; j_gene: TRBJ1-5; CDR3nt: TGCGCCAGCACCGGGACAAGGTATTTGACCCAGCATTTT; CDR3aa: CASTGTRYLTQHF
v_gene: TRBV14; d_gene: NA; abundance: few; j_gene: TRBJ2-2; CDR3nt: TGTGCCAGCAGCCAAGAACAGGGCGCATTCACCGGGGAGCTGTTTTTT; CDR3aa: CASSQEQGAFTGELFF
v_gene: TRBV6-1; d_gene: NA; abundance: NA; j_gene: TRBJ1-2; CDR3nt: TGTGCCAGCAGTGAAGCTGGAGCTAACTATGGCTACACCTTC; CDR3aa: CASSEAGANYGYTF
v_gene: TRBV6-1; d_gene: NA; abundance: NA; j_gene: TRBJ1-1; CDR3nt: TGTGCCAGCAGTGATCGTGGGGGCCCAGAAGCTTTCTTT; CDR3aa: CASSDRGGPEAFF
v_gene: TRBV7-2; d_gene: TRBD1; abundance: NA; j_gene: TRBJ1-1; CDR3nt: TGTGCCAGCAGCCCCACAACAGGGGGCCTAACTGAAGCTTTCTTT; CDR3aa: CASSPTTGGLTEAFF
v_gene: TRBV5-1; d_gene: NA; abundance: NA; j_gene: TRBJ1-6; CDR3nt: TGCGCCAGCAGCTTGGGGGGCAGGGGACAAGGATCACCCCTCCACTTT; CDR3aa: CASSLGGRGQGSPLHF
v_gene: TRBV9; d_gene: TRBD1; abundance: NA; j_gene: TRBJ1-1; CDR3nt: TGTGCCAGCAGCGAGACAGGGAGAACTGAAGCTTTCTTT; CDR3aa: CASSETGRTEAFF
v_gene: TRBV19; d_gene: TRBD2; abundance: NA; j_gene: TRBJ2-1; CDR3nt: TGTGCCAGTAGCGGGACTAGCGGGGGGTCTTACCATGAGCAGTTCTTC; CDR3aa: CASSGTSGGSYHEQFF
v_gene: TRBV4-1; d_gene: NA; abundance: once; j_gene: TRBJ1-1; CDR3nt: TGCGCCAGCAGCCAAGAAGTGGCAGGGAGGGTCGCTGAAGCTTTCTTT; CDR3aa: CASSQEVAGRVAEAFF
v_gene: TRBV10-2; d_gene: NA; abundance: NA; j_gene: TRBJ1-2; CDR3nt: TGCGCCAGCAGTGATTCCCCAGGCCACTATGGCTACACCTTC; CDR3aa: CASSDSPGHYGYTF
v_gene: TRBV29-1; d_gene: TRBD1; abundance: NA; j_gene: TRBJ2-7; CDR3nt: TGCAGCGTTGAAGTCCGGACAGGGGCGTACGAGCAGTACTTC; CDR3aa: CSVEVRTGAYEQYF
v_gene: TRBV18; d_gene: NA; abundance: NA; j_gene: TRBJ2-1; CDR3nt: TGTGCCAGTTCCGGACCTCCGGGACTGCGGCAGCAGTTCTTC; CDR3aa: CASSGPPGLRQQFF
v_gene: TRBV7-2; d_gene: TRBD1; abundance: NA; j_gene: TRBJ2-7; CDR3nt: TGTGCCAGCAGCTCCGGACAGGGTCGGCAGTACTTC; CDR3aa: CASSSGQGRQYF
v_gene: TRBV25-1; d_gene: TRBD1; abundance: NA; j_gene: TRBJ2-5; CDR3nt: TGTGCCAGCGGCCGACAGGGGGCTGTTACGGAGACCCAGTACTTC; CDR3aa: CASGRQGAVTETQYF
v_gene: TRBV5-6; d_gene: TRBD1; abundance: NA; j_gene: TRBJ1-4; CDR3nt: TGTGCCAGCAGCTTGAAGACAGGGTTTGCAACTAATGAAAAACTGTTTTTT; CDR3aa: CASSLKTGFATNEKLFF
v_gene: TRBV27; d_gene: NA; abundance: once; j_gene: TRBJ2-7; CDR3nt: TGTGCCAGCAGTCTAACGGGGGTCCCCTCCTACGAGCAGTACTTC; CDR3aa: CASSLTGVPSYEQYF
v_gene: TRBV4-1; d_gene: TRBD2; abundance: NA; j_gene: TRBJ2-3; CDR3nt: TGCGCCAGCAGCCAAGATGGCCTAGCGGCAGATACGCAGTATTTT; CDR3aa: CASSQDGLAADTQYF
v_gene: TRBV9; d_gene: NA; abundance: few; j_gene: TRBJ2-2; CDR3nt: TGTGCCAGCAGCGCACAGGGTATGGCCGGGGAGCTGTTTTTT; CDR3aa: CASSAQGMAGELFF
v_gene: TRBV11-1; d_gene: NA; abundance: NA; j_gene: TRBJ2-2; CDR3nt: TGTGCCAGCAGCTTAGCGGGGGCGGCCGGGGAGCTGTTTTTT; CDR3aa: CASSLAGAAGELFF
v_gene: TRBV18; d_gene: NA; abundance: NA; j_gene: TRBJ2-1; CDR3nt: TGTGCCAGCTCACCACCCCGATTACACTCCTACAATGAGCAGTTCTTC; CDR3aa: CASSPPRLHSYNEQFF
v_gene: TRBV11-3; d_gene: TRBD2; abundance: NA; j_gene: TRBJ2-1; CDR3nt: TGTGCCAGCAGCCCTCTAGCGGGGGGGCGGCAGTTCTTC; CDR3aa: CASSPLAGGRQFF
v_gene: TRBV5-1; d_gene: TRBD2; abundance: few; j_gene: TRBJ2-7; CDR3nt: TGCGCCAGCAGCGGGGTAGCGGGGTCCTACGAGCAGTACTTC; CDR3aa: CASSGVAGSYEQYF
v_gene: TRBV5-1; d_gene: TRBD1; abundance: NA; j_gene: TRBJ2-1; CDR3nt: TGCGCCAGCAGCCCGTCACAGGGGGCGAAAGCCCCGGTCTTC; CDR3aa: CASSPSQGAKAPVF
v_gene: TRBV19; d_gene: TRBD2; abundance: NA; j_gene: TRBJ2-1; CDR3nt: TGTGCCAGTAGTAACGGACTAGCGGGGTTCCTGAGCTCCTACAATGAGCAGTTCTTC; CDR3aa: CASSNGLAGFLSSYNEQFF
v_gene: TRBV5-3; d_gene: NA; abundance: NA; j_gene: TRBJ2-7; CDR3nt: TGTGCCAGAAGCTTGGAACGGGGGTACGAGCAGTACTTC; CDR3aa: CARSLERGYEQYF
v_gene: TRBV9; d_gene: NA; abundance: NA; j_gene: TRBJ2-5; CDR3nt: TGTGCCAGCAGCGTAGCGTCTAGCAGACAAGAGACCCAGTACTTC; CDR3aa: CASSVASSRQETQYF
v_gene: TRBV9; d_gene: TRBD2; abundance: few; j_gene: TRBJ2-1; CDR3nt: TGTGCCAGCAGCGTAGGGGGGGGTCTCAATGAGCAGTTCTTC; CDR3aa: CASSVGGGLNEQFF
v_gene: TRBV6-5; d_gene: NA; abundance: NA; j_gene: TRBJ1-6; CDR3nt: TGTGCCAGCAGCCGTTCGGTGCCAGGTTTAACATCCCTCCACTTT; CDR3aa: CASSRSVPGLTSLHF
v_gene: TRBV7-9; d_gene: NA; abundance: NA; j_gene: TRBJ2-7; CDR3nt: TGTGCCAGCAGCTCCCCCGGACAGAGAGGCGAGCAGTACTTC; CDR3aa: CASSSPGQRGEQYF
v_gene: TRBV6-5; d_gene: TRBD1; abundance: NA; j_gene: TRBJ2-5; CDR3nt: TGTGCCAGCAGTCACGGGACAGAAGAGACCCAGTACTTC; CDR3aa: CASSHGTEETQYF
v_gene: TRBV15; d_gene: TRBD1; abundance: NA; j_gene: TRBJ1-2; CDR3nt: TGTGCCACCAGCAGAGATCAGGACAGGCTATTCTTC; CDR3aa: CATSRDQDRLFF
v_gene: TRBV11-3; d_gene: NA; abundance: few; j_gene: TRBJ2-2; CDR3nt: TGTGCCAGCAGCCCCACGGGGGCGAACACCGGGGAGCTGTTTTTT; CDR3aa: CASSPTGANTGELFF
v_gene: TRBV18; d_gene: TRBD2; abundance: few; j_gene: TRBJ2-3; CDR3nt: TGTGCCAGCTCACCGAGCGGGGAGATATCCACAGATACGCAGTATTTT; CDR3aa: CASSPSGEISTDTQYF
v_gene: TRBV2; d_gene: NA; abundance: NA; j_gene: TRBJ1-2; CDR3nt: TGTGCCAGCAGTGAGCTAAACTATGGCTACACCTTC; CDR3aa: CASSELNYGYTF
v_gene: TRBV7-8; d_gene: TRBD2; abundance: NA; j_gene: TRBJ2-3; CDR3nt: TGTGCCAGCAGCGCAGGACGGACTAGCGTTAGAGATACGCAGTATTTT; CDR3aa: CASSAGRTSVRDTQYF
v_gene: TRBV5-1; d_gene: TRBD2; abundance: NA; j_gene: TRBJ2-1; CDR3nt: TGCGCCAGCAGCCTTGGGACTAGCGGGGGGGTCGATGAGCAGTTCTTC; CDR3aa: CASSLGTSGGVDEQFF
v_gene: TRBV10-3; d_gene: NA; abundance: NA; j_gene: TRBJ2-1; CDR3nt: TGTGCCATCAGTGCACAGGTCGGGTACAATGAGCAGTTCTTC; CDR3aa: CAISAQVGYNEQFF
v_gene: TRBV7-2; d_gene: TRBD2; abundance: NA; j_gene: TRBJ2-3; CDR3nt: TGTGCCAGCAGCCTGGGACTAGCGTACACAGATACGCAGTATTTT; CDR3aa: CASSLGLAYTDTQYF
v_gene: TRBV5-4; d_gene: NA; abundance: NA; j_gene: TRBJ2-7; CDR3nt: TGTGCCAGCAGCACCTATTACGGGACACCAACCTACGAGCAGTACTTC; CDR3aa: CASSTYYGTPTYEQYF
v_gene: TRBV7-2; d_gene: TRBD1; abundance: NA; j_gene: TRBJ1-3; CDR3nt: TGTGCCAGCAGCTTGACAGGGCCTGGAAACACCATATATTTT; CDR3aa: CASSLTGPGNTIYF
v_gene: TRBV6-5; d_gene: TRBD1; abundance: NA; j_gene: TRBJ1-1; CDR3nt: TGTGCCAGCAGTTTGGACAGGGTGGTAACTGAAGCTTTCTTT; CDR3aa: CASSLDRVVTEAFF
v_gene: TRBV30; d_gene: TRBD2; abundance: NA; j_gene: TRBJ2-2; CDR3nt: TGTGCCCGAAAAGGGACTAGCGGGGGAACCGGGGAGCTGTTTTTT; CDR3aa: CARKGTSGGTGELFF
v_gene: TRBV20-1; d_gene: TRBD1; abundance: NA; j_gene: TRBJ1-1; CDR3nt: TGCAGTGCTCTAACAGGGGGACGAGCTTTCTTT; CDR3aa: CSALTGGRAFF
v_gene: TRBV14; d_gene: TRBD1; abundance: NA; j_gene: TRBJ2-7; CDR3nt: TGTGCCAGCAGCCGTTGGACAGGGGCCTTCGGATCCGAGCAGTACTTC; CDR3aa: CASSRWTGAFGSEQYF
v_gene: TRBV2; d_gene: NA; abundance: NA; j_gene: TRBJ2-7; CDR3nt: TGTGCCAGCCGGAGCGATAACTACGAGCAGTACTTC; CDR3aa: CASRSDNYEQYF
v_gene: TRBV5-8; d_gene: NA; abundance: NA; j_gene: TRBJ2-6; CDR3nt: TGTGCCAGCAGCCTCGTGGGGGCCAACGTCCTGACTTTC; CDR3aa: CASSLVGANVLTF
v_gene: TRBV7-9; d_gene: NA; abundance: NA; j_gene: TRBJ1-3; CDR3nt: TGTGCCAGCAGCTCGGGGAGCACTGCGTCTGGAAACACCATATATTTT; CDR3aa: CASSSGSTASGNTIYF
v_gene: TRBV15; d_gene: TRBD2; abundance: NA; j_gene: TRBJ2-7; CDR3nt: TGTGCCACCAGCAGAGATAGGAGCGGGGGGTTCTACGAGCAGTACTTC; CDR3aa: CATSRDRSGGFYEQYF
v_gene: TRBV13; d_gene: NA; abundance: NA; j_gene: TRBJ1-1; CDR3nt: TGTGCCAGCAGCTCTGAGCAGAACACTGAAGCTTTCTTT; CDR3aa: CASSSEQNTEAFF
v_gene: TRBV6-1; d_gene: NA; abundance: NA; j_gene: TRBJ1-2; CDR3nt: TGTGCCAGCAGTGACCAGTTTGAGGGTGGCTACACCTTC; CDR3aa: CASSDQFEGGYTF
v_gene: TRBV6-5; d_gene: TRBD1; abundance: NA; j_gene: TRBJ1-6; CDR3nt: TGTGCCAGCAGCTCACAGGGGCCCCGACATTCACCCCTCCACTTT; CDR3aa: CASSSQGPRHSPLHF
v_gene: TRBV7-2; d_gene: TRBD2; abundance: NA; j_gene: TRBJ2-3; CDR3nt: TGTGCCAGCAGCTTTGGGGGGACTAGCGGGGGTACAGATACGCAGTATTTT; CDR3aa: CASSFGGTSGGTDTQYF
v_gene: TRBV6-1; d_gene: NA; abundance: NA; j_gene: TRBJ1-2; CDR3nt: TGTGCCAGCAGTGAAGTCGGGGGGGCAGCTAACATCTATGGCTACACCTTC; CDR3aa: CASSEVGGAANIYGYTF